A single sample gave rise to the 20 T cell receptor beta chains below, sequenced in a study of blood T cell repertoires in COVID-19. Assay: immunoSEQ multiplex PCR; the TCRdb copy retains only in-frame clones and omits some. Seen here are 200,000 to 250,000 clones, roughly 80% observed once, and the top ten hold around 3.4%. The sample was peripheral blood. The receptors were gathered from a woman in her late teens or twenties with acute or convalescent COVID-19.

The chain uses TRBV7-9 and TRBJ2-7; 9 nucleotides align to TRBD1. In germline, CDR1 is SEHNR, CDR2 FQNEAQ (reference sequence). The CDR3 totals 16 residues. Trimming cost V 0 bases and J 2 bases; bases outside gene matches: 5. In DNA form, the CDR3 reads TGTGCCAGCAGCTTAGCCGGACAGGGGCCGGCCTACGAGCAGTACTTC. As protein: CASSLAGQGPAYEQYF.

The chain is built from TRBV6-2 or TRBV6-3 and TRBJ1-5; no clear D gene. Germline lookup yields CDR1 MNHEY and CDR2 SVGEGT. Deletions cut 1 base from V and 6 bases from J, with 10 bases between. This CDR3 has 14 residues. The CDR3 nucleotides are TGTGCCAGCAGTTACTTAACGCGGAGTCAGCCCCAGCATTTT. It specifies CASSYLTRSQPQHF.

The chain recombines TRBV7-2 with TRBJ1-4; D perhaps matches TRBD1 (5 bases). CDR1 is SGHTA, CDR2 FQGNSA, per germline. The CDR3 has 14 amino acids. Trimming removed 5 bases at V and 5 bases at J, with 12 bases between. In DNA form, the CDR3 reads TGTGCCAGCAGCCCAGCGGGACGGAATGAAAAACTGTTTTTT. It yields the protein CASSPAGRNEKLFF.

The rearrangement links TRBV7-3 to TRBJ2-1; D unresolved. V was shortened by 2 bases and J by 6 bases, with 11 bases between the two germline ends. The CDR3 totals 14 residues. Germline CDR1 is SGHTA and CDR2 is FQGTGA. Here the CDR3 reads CASSLGQAANEQFF. The DNA of the CDR3 is TGTGCCAGCAGCTTAGGGCAGGCCGCCAATGAGCAGTTCTTC.

Comments on this clone: Other DNA sequences from this sample encode an identical CDR3 as well. The V and J genes are TRBV3-1 (or the pseudogene TRBV3-2) and TRBJ2-7, with 14 positions matching TRBD2. J gave up 3 bases and V 4 bases, and 2 bases lay outside the gene matches. The CDR3 is 15 residues long. Germline-derived CDR1 and CDR2 are LGHDT and YNNKEL (reference sequence). The CDR3 region is CASSLGTSGSYEQYF. The CDR3 coding sequence is TGTGCCAGCAGCCTCGGGACTAGCGGGAGCTACGAGCAGTACTTC.

CDR3 DNA: TGCGCCACCACCCGAGGGGGAGGCACAGATACGCAGTATTTT. Translation gives CATTRGGGTDTQYF. The chain couples TRBV5-1 to TRBJ2-3; tentatively, D is TRBD1 (6 bases). Trimming stripped 9 bases from V and 1 base from J, with 15 bases between. The CDR3 has 14 residues. In germline, CDR1 is SGHRS, CDR2 YFSETQ.

The rearrangement joins TRBV6-5 to TRBJ2-1; TRBD1 is a possible D gene (5 bases). Deletions cut 8 bases from V and 8 bases from J, with 22 bases between. The CDR3 runs 15 residues. Germline V CDR1 and CDR2: MNHEY, SVGAGI. As DNA, the CDR3 is TGTGCCAGCGTAAGGGGTAAGGGTAAAACCTATGAGCAGTTCTTC. It translates to CASVRGKGKTYEQFF.

The chain is built from TRBV28 and TRBJ2-3; 8 bases map to TRBD2. CDR3 length: 17 amino acids. Germline trimming cut 5 bases from V and 10 bases from J; bases unmatched to any gene: 20. Germline values: CDR1 MDHEN, CDR2 SYDVKM. The CDR3 region is CASSPPRGVKGRVAQYF. DNA of the CDR3: TGTGCCAGCAGTCCCCCGCGGGGGGTTAAGGGGCGGGTGGCGCAGTATTTT.

This sequence joins TRBV28 and TRBJ1-5, with a weak D call TRBD1 (5 bases). There are 14 residues in the CDR3. The ends were cut back, 2 bases at V and 3 bases at J, with 8 bases in the middle. Looked up from germline, CDR1 is MDHEN and CDR2 is SYDVKM. CDR3 bases: TGTGCCAGCAGTTTAGGCAGGGACAATCAGCCCCAGCATTTT. Its protein is CASSLGRDNQPQHF.

The table lists this clone with a count of one. V usage is TRBV9 and J usage is TRBJ1-4; TRBD1 matches at 10 bases. The V segment lost 2 bases and the J segment 6 bases; nucleotides outside the gene matches: 10. CDR1 and CDR2 from the germline V gene are SGDLS and YYNGEE. The CDR3 totals 17 residues. In nucleotides, the CDR3 is TGTGCCAGCAGCGTTGGACCTTCCGGGACAGGGGATGAAAAACTGTTTTTT. It is translated as CASSVGPSGTGDEKLFF.

This clone appeared many times. V and J are TRBV5-1 and TRBJ2-5; 10 bases map to TRBD1. The ends lost 4 bases at V and 4 bases at J; junction bases unmatched: 7. The CDR3 is made up of 15 amino acids. The V gene's germline CDR1 is SGHRS and CDR2 YFSETQ. This CDR3 is CASSAGQGFVETQYF. In DNA, the CDR3 is TGCGCCAGCAGCGCGGGACAGGGGTTTGTAGAGACCCAGTACTTC.

This clone came up once. This CDR3 is CASSLAVYGGGVYEQYF. The CDR3 DNA follows: TGTGCCAGCAGCTTAGCTGTCTACGGGGGAGGGGTCTACGAGCAGTACTTC. The V call is TRBV7-2, the J call TRBJ2-7; TRBD2 matches at 7 bases. There are 17 residues in the CDR3. Per germline, CDR1 SGHTA and CDR2 FQGNSA. The V and J ends lost 0 bases and 3 bases, in that order; junction bases with no gene match: 11.

This clone was observed a handful of times. The rearrangement joins TRBV27 to TRBJ2-1; D perhaps matches TRBD1 (6 bases). Germline assignment: CDR1 MNHEY and CDR2 SMNVEV (reference sequence). Trimming stripped 0 bases from V and 1 base from J, with 7 bases between. The CDR3 runs 15 residues. Written as DNA, the CDR3 is TGTGCCAGCAGTTTATCGACAGGTTCCTACAATGAGCAGTTCTTC. Encoded protein: CASSLSTGSYNEQFF.

Written as DNA, the CDR3 is TGTGCCAGCAGCTTAGAACTAGCGGGAAACTACAATGAGCAGTTCTTC. Translated, it gives CASSLELAGNYNEQFF. J is TRBJ2-1 and V is TRBV11-2; 10 bases map to TRBD2. Germline V gives CDR1 SGHAT, CDR2 FQNNGV. The CDR3 contains 16 residues. J was trimmed by 3 bases and V by 0 bases; bases with no gene match: 2.

The genes are TRBV5-1 and TRBJ2-3; 8 nucleotides align to TRBD2. V lost 1 base and J lost 0; bases outside the gene matches: 4. The CDR3 extends over 16 amino acids. Germline assignment: CDR1 SGHRS and CDR2 YFSETQ. CDR3 protein: CASSLNPSGSTDTQYF. In DNA form, the CDR3 reads TGCGCCAGCAGCTTGAATCCTAGCGGGAGCACAGATACGCAGTATTTT.

This clone has a handful of counts. The V gene is TRBV6-2 or TRBV6-3, the J gene TRBJ1-2, with 8 bases fitting TRBD1. V gave up 2 bases and J gave up 4 bases; unmatched junction bases: 9. Germline-derived CDR1 and CDR2 are MNHEY and SVGEGT. This CDR3 region has 16 residues. In DNA, the CDR3 is TGTGCCAGCAGTTACGGGCAGGGGGCCTTTGTCTATGGCTACACCTTC. Translation: CASSYGQGAFVYGYTF.

V usage is TRBV28 and J usage is TRBJ2-5; TRBD1 might be the D (5 bases). V dropped 2 bases and J dropped 4 bases, with 14 bases sitting between them. Germline values: CDR1 MDHEN, CDR2 SYDVKM. The CDR3 loop spans 15 amino acids. CDR3 residues: CASSLLGPQGETQYF. CDR3 bases: TGTGCCAGCAGTTTACTGGGCCCGCAGGGAGAGACCCAGTACTTC.

The genes are TRBV6-2 or TRBV6-3 and TRBJ1-1; 8 bases match TRBD1. Per the germline V gene, CDR1 is MNHEY and CDR2 is SVGEGT. Germline trimming cut 0 bases from V and 11 bases from J; bases unmatched to any gene: 14. The CDR3 extends over 16 amino acids. The DNA of the CDR3 is TGTGCCAGCAGTTACTCCTACAGGGGGACGGGCTTTCGGGCTTTCTTT. Its translation is CASSYSYRGTGFRAFF.

The chain carries TRBV4-3 and TRBJ1-2, with 7 bases aligning to TRBD1. The CDR3 consists of 18 residues. Trimming took 2 bases from V and 0 from J; bases not matched to a gene: 12. The germline V gene has CDR1 LGHNA and CDR2 YSLEER. The CDR3 reads CASSQIIAPGQPNYGYTF. The CDR3, as DNA: TGCGCCAGCAGCCAAATAATCGCCCCGGGACAGCCTAACTATGGCTACACCTTC.

This clone has a single count. The rearrangement links TRBV24-1 to TRBJ1-2; the D is unclear. This CDR3 comprises 12 residues. Germline CDR1 and CDR2: KGHDR and SFDVKD. V was shortened by 2 bases and J by 6 bases, with 6 bases between the two germline ends. CDR3: CATSDYRNGYTF. DNA of the CDR3: TGTGCCACCAGTGATTACAGAAATGGCTACACCTTC.